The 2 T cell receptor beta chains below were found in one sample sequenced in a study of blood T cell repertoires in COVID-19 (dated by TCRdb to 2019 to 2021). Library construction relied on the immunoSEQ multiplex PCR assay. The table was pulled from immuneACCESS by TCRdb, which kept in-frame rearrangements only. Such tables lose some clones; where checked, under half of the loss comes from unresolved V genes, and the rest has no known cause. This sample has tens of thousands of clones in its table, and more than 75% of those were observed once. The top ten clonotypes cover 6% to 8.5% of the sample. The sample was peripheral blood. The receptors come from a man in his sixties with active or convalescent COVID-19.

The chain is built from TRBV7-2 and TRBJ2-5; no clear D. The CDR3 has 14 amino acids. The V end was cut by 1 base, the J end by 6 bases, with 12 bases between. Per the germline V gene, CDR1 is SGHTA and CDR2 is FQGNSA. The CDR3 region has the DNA TGTGCCAGCAGCTTAGAAAACTTTGAAAAGACCCAGTACTTC. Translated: CASSLENFEKTQYF.

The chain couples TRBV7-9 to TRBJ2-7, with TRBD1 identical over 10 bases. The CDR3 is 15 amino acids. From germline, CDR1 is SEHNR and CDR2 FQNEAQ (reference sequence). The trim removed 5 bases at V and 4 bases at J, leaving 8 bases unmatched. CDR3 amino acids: CASSLPGQGRYEQYF. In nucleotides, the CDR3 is TGTGCCAGCAGCCTTCCGGGACAGGGGAGGTACGAGCAGTACTTC.